These 5 T cell receptor beta chains share one sample of origin, sequenced in a study of blood T cell repertoires in COVID-19. TCRdb's copy holds only in-frame clones and misses some; the assay was immunoSEQ multiplex PCR. The sample includes about 280,000 clones, 88% seen only once; the top ten take 9.4%. The sequencing input was peripheral blood. Every receptor here comes from a man younger than 35 with active or convalescent COVID-19.

The CDR3 nucleotides are TGTGCCAGTAGTAGCCGAACAGGGGCGAGTGACGGCTACACCTTC. It yields the protein CASSSRTGASDGYTF. The chain is built from TRBV19 and TRBJ1-2; 7 positions match TRBD1. Germline V CDR1 and CDR2: LNHDA, SQIVND (reference sequence). This CDR3 comprises 15 residues. V lost 4 bases, J lost 8 bases, and 13 bases stayed unmatched.

This chain uses TRBV3-1 (or the pseudogene TRBV3-2) with TRBJ1-3, with no clear D. CDR3 length: 16 amino acids. Germline-derived CDR1 and CDR2 are LGHDT and YNNKEL (reference sequence). With 1 base removed from V and 0 bases from J, the gap between germline ends came to 10 bases. This CDR3 reads CASSQVGRSSGNTIYF. CDR3 coding DNA: TGTGCCAGCAGCCAAGTTGGCAGAAGCTCTGGAAACACCATATATTTT.

This chain connects TRBV6-5 to TRBJ2-7; 9 bases align to TRBD1. Trimming cost V 5 bases and J 4 bases; bases outside gene matches: 3. The CDR3 covers 13 residues. Germline V gene data show CDR1 as MNHEY and CDR2 as SVGAGI. CDR3 in DNA: TGTGCCAGCAGTCACAGGGGGCAGTACGAGCAGTACTTC. Translation: CASSHRGQYEQYF.

V usage is TRBV9 and J usage is TRBJ1-1; D is possibly TRBD1 (6 bases). Germline loops: CDR1 SGDLS, CDR2 YYNGEE. The germline V and J ends were trimmed by 3 bases and 3 bases, with 12 bases remaining between them. This CDR3 contains 14 residues. CDR3 residues: CASSDGQYDTEAFF. CDR3 DNA: TGTGCCAGCAGCGACGGACAGTACGACACTGAAGCTTTCTTT.

This chain joins TRBV4-2 and TRBJ2-7; 16 positions match TRBD2. Germline V CDR1 and CDR2: LGHNA, YNFKEQ. V was pared by 2 bases and J by 8 bases, with 6 bases of the junction left unmatched. The CDR3 loop spans 16 amino acids. The CDR3 DNA reads as TGTGCCAGCAGCCAAACCGGGACTAGCGGGGGGGCGCAGCAGTACTTC. Translation: CASSQTGTSGGAQQYF.